A selection of T cell receptor beta chains follows, all from one sample in a study of CD8+ T cells in alopecia areata. Measured with immunoSEQ multiplex PCR; TCRdb has only the in-frame clones, and not every one. This sample yields roughly 6,800 clones, of which approximately 60% are seen a single time; over 15% belongs to the top ten. The sequencing used skin, collected at week 0. The source of these receptors is a human donor with alopecia areata. Each CDR3 is given with its conserved first and last residue. A D gene is named only where the DNA matches it firmly. Rows may omit the clone size; those that give it use once, few, many or a size class.

v_call	j_call	clone_size	d_call	cdr3_nt	cdr3_aa
TRBV7-2	TRBJ2-7	NA	TRBD2	TGTGCCAGCAGCTTAGAATTCACTAGCGGCTACTACGAGCAGTACTTC	CASSLEFTSGYYEQYF
TRBV6-7	TRBJ1-1	NA	NA	TGTGCCAGCAGTTACTCGATCGGGACCAAAGTCTTGGGTCCGAACACTGAAGCTTTCTTT	CASSYSIGTKVLGPNTEAFF
TRBV10-3	TRBJ2-7	few	NA	TGTGCCATCAGTGAGTCGACTCGGAGTGACGAGCAGTACTTC	CAISESTRSDEQYF
TRBV11-3	TRBJ2-1	NA	TRBD2	TGTGCCAGCAGCTTTCAGGGACTAGCGGGTAACAATGAGCAGTTCTTC	CASSFQGLAGNNEQFF
TRBV20-1	TRBJ2-1	NA	NA	TGCAGTGCCCCCGCGCACAATGAGCAGTTCTTC	CSAPAHNEQFF
TRBV2	TRBJ2-3	few	NA	TGTGCCAGCAGTCGGGGGACAGCTAGCACAGATACGCAGTATTTT	CASSRGTASTDTQYF
TRBV19	TRBJ1-1	NA	NA	TGTGCCAGTAGTGTCTCAAAGGGGTCCACTGAAGCTTTCTTT	CASSVSKGSTEAFF
TRBV7-2	TRBJ2-1	NA	NA	TGTGCCAGCAGCCCGGAGGGGGACTCCTACAATGAGCAGTTCTTC	CASSPEGDSYNEQFF
TRBV7-2	TRBJ2-5	NA	NA	TGTGCCAGCAGCTTAGCCTGGACTGTGTACTTC	CASSLAWTVYF
TRBV5-1	TRBJ2-4	NA	NA	TGCGCCAGCAGCTTGCCGGGGATAGCCAAAAACATTCAGTACTTC	CASSLPGIAKNIQYF